These 10 T cell receptor beta chains came from one sample sequenced in a study of tumor-infiltrating lymphocytes in localized non-small cell lung cancer. The table came from immunoSEQ multiplex PCR; TCRdb's copy has only in-frame clones and leaves some out. This table holds 20,000 to 30,000 clones, approximately 70% found once. The specimen was lung tumor tissue. These receptors came from a human donor with non-small cell lung cancer.

The table lists this clone with a count of one. The chain is built from TRBV19 and TRBJ1-5; D unclear. The CDR3 runs to 18 residues. Germline V gene data show CDR1 as LNHDA and CDR2 as SQIVND (reference sequence). V lost 8 bases, J lost 5 bases, and 28 bases lay in between. The CDR3 is CASLFLPSPVLFDQPQHF. The CDR3 DNA reads as TGTGCCAGTCTTTTCCTTCCTTCGCCCGTCTTATTCGATCAGCCCCAGCATTTT.

The CDR3 sequence: CASSPGQGNQPQHF. CDR3 DNA sequence: TGTGCCAGCTCACCCGGCCAGGGCAATCAGCCCCAGCATTTT. V gene TRBV18 combines with J gene TRBJ1-5; D gene unclear. CDR3 length equals 14 residues. Trimming shortened V by 3 bases and J by 2 bases, and 8 bases separated the two germline ends. The germline gives CDR1 KGHSH, CDR2 LQKENI.

The genes are TRBV28 and TRBJ1-3, with unresolved D. This CDR3 has 15 amino acids. V dropped 6 bases and J dropped 0 bases, with 12 bases sitting between them. Germline-derived CDR1 and CDR2 are MDHEN and SYDVKM. In nucleotides, the CDR3 is TGTGCCAGCAGGGGAAGGCTCCGCTCTGGAAACACCATATATTTT. Translation: CASRGRLRSGNTIYF.

This chain links TRBV7-2 with TRBJ2-6; D is undetermined. The CDR3 is 14 amino acids. Looked up from germline, CDR1 is SGHTA and CDR2 is FQGNSA. The V gene lost 5 bases and the J gene lost 3 bases, with 8 bases spanning the gap. CDR3 region: CASSPSGGANVLTF. The CDR3 nucleotides are TGTGCCAGCAGCCCATCCGGTGGGGCCAACGTCCTGACTTTC.

The chain links TRBV28 to TRBJ2-7; the D is unclear. The CDR3 loop spans 18 amino acids. With 2 bases removed from V and 3 bases from J, the gap between germline ends came to 23 bases. Per the germline V gene, CDR1 is MDHEN and CDR2 is SYDVKM. The CDR3 sequence is CASSLSRISAPWVYEQYF. The CDR3, as DNA: TGTGCCAGCAGTTTAAGCAGAATCTCAGCCCCCTGGGTCTACGAGCAGTACTTC. The full variable domain, in which reference TRBV28 and TRBJ2-7 provide the parts outside the CDR3, is DVKVTQSSRYLVKRTGEKVFLECVQDMDHENMFWYRQDPGLGLRLIYFSYDVKMKEKGDIPEGYSVSREKKERFSLILESASTNQTSMYLCASSLSRISAPWVYEQYFGPGTRLTVT.

This clone has only one observation. This chain connects TRBV27 to TRBJ2-1; D is ambiguous. Trimming stripped 6 bases from V and 0 bases from J, with 9 bases between. CDR1 and CDR2 (germline): MNHEY, SMNVEV (reference sequence). CDR3 length equals 14 residues. CDR3 nucleotides: TGTGCCAGCAGCCCGGGTAGCTCCTACAATGAGCAGTTCTTC. Encoded protein: CASSPGSSYNEQFF.

This chain joins TRBV7-8 and TRBJ1-2; D unresolved. V lost 1 base and J 5 bases, leaving 14 bases between the germline ends. The CDR3 consists of 15 residues. The germline CDR1 and CDR2 sequences are SGHVS and FQNEAQ. This chain's CDR3 is CASSLERRGKYGYTF. The CDR3 nucleotides are TGTGCCAGCAGCTTAGAGCGGAGAGGGAAATATGGCTACACCTTC. Full variable domain (outside the CDR3, taken from reference TRBV7-8 and TRBJ1-2): GAGVSQSPRYKVAKRGQDVALRCDPISGHVSLFWYQQALGQGPEFLTYFQNEAQLDKSGLPSDRFFAERPEGSVSTLKIQRTQQEDSAVYLCASSLERRGKYGYTFGSGTRLTVV.

CDR3 coding DNA: TGTGCCAGCACCCCACTAGGAGGTGGGACCGGGGAGCTGTTTTTT. It is translated as CASTPLGGGTGELFF. This chain uses TRBV14 with TRBJ2-2, with D maybe TRBD2 (5 bases). The V gene's germline CDR1 is SGHDN and CDR2 FVKESK. V was clipped by 7 bases and J by 5 bases, with 17 bases between them. This CDR3 region has 15 residues.

The genes are TRBV9 and TRBJ1-2; D is perhaps TRBD1 (5 bases). There are 15 residues in the CDR3. Germline CDR1 is SGDLS and CDR2 is YYNGEE. The germline V and J ends were trimmed by 3 bases and 2 bases, with 14 bases remaining between them. The CDR3 sequence: CASSAGRGPNYGYTF. The CDR3 DNA is TGTGCCAGCAGCGCAGGAAGGGGTCCGAACTATGGCTACACCTTC.

This clone was recorded only once. The chain employs TRBV30 and TRBJ2-7, with 9 bases lining up with TRBD1. The CDR3 extends over 13 amino acids. Germline trimming cut 3 bases from V and 2 bases from J; bases unmatched to any gene: 2. The V gene's germline CDR1 is GTSNPN and CDR2 SVGIG (reference sequence). The CDR3 reads CAWRGQGPYEQYF. In DNA, the CDR3 is TGTGCCTGGAGGGGACAGGGCCCCTACGAGCAGTACTTC.